These 21 T cell receptor beta chains came from one sample sequenced in a study of yellow fever vaccine responses in identical twins. In TCRdb, the RT-PCR reads were re-called with MiXCR into one record per CDR3 protein. The table shows about 3,300 distinct CDR3 sequences, with about 80% occurring only once. The sample consisted of T cells from blood (PBMCs), unsorted or a sorted subset (not recorded which), taken before or after yellow fever vaccination (not recorded which). These receptors all come from a woman aged 18-29 years who received the yellow fever vaccine.

The chain carries TRBV11-1 and TRBJ1-1, with D possibly being TRBD1 (5 bases). Germline assignment: CDR1 SGHAT and CDR2 FQDESV (reference sequence). V lost 5 bases and J 4 bases, leaving 17 bases between the germline ends. The CDR3 has 15 amino acids. The CDR3 region is CASSPWGLSVTEAFF. The CDR3 nucleotides are TGTGCCAGCAGCCCCTGGGGGTTGTCGGTCACTGAAGCTTTCTTT. Supplemented by reference TRBV11-1 and TRBJ1-1, the full variable domain reads EAEVAQSPRYKITEKSQAVAFWCDPISGHATLYWYRQILGQGPELLVQFQDESVVDDSQLPKDRFSAERLKGVDSTLKIQPAELGDSAMYLCASSPWGLSVTEAFFGQGTRLTVV.

CDR3 nucleotide sequence: TGCAGCGTTGTAGGCCAGGGGCGATACGAGCAGTACTTC. Residues: CSVVGQGRYEQYF. J is TRBJ2-7 and V is TRBV29-1, with D perhaps matching TRBD1 (6 bases). The CDR3 consists of 13 residues. Trimming stripped 4 bases from V and 4 bases from J, with 14 bases between. Germline V gene data show CDR1 as SQVTM and CDR2 as ANQGSEA.

The J gene is TRBJ2-7, the V gene TRBV19, with D uncertain. The germline V gene has CDR1 LNHDA and CDR2 SQIVND (reference sequence). Trimming removed 5 bases from V and 2 bases from J, with 13 bases in between. This CDR3 contains 14 residues. CDR3 protein: CASSPATSAYEQYF. In DNA, the CDR3 is TGTGCCAGTAGTCCTGCGACGTCCGCCTACGAGCAGTACTTC.

This chain's CDR3 is CASAKIEGNEQFF. The CDR3 region has the DNA TGTGCCAGCGCGAAGATCGAGGGCAATGAGCAGTTCTTC. V usage is TRBV6-2 or TRBV6-3 and J usage is TRBJ2-1; a weak D match, TRBD2 (5 bases). The CDR3 length is 13 residues. In germline, CDR1 is MNHEY, CDR2 SVGEGT. V was pared by 8 bases and J by 6 bases, with 14 bases between.

The rearrangement uses TRBV11-2 and TRBJ2-1, with 10 bases matching TRBD2. The CDR3 has 16 residues. Germline V gene data show CDR1 as SGHAT and CDR2 as FQNNGV. V dropped 4 bases and J dropped 4; count of bases not matched to a gene: 7. CDR3 in amino acids: CASSSTPSGSYNEQFF. As DNA, the CDR3 is TGTGCCAGCAGCTCGACCCCTAGCGGGAGTTACAATGAGCAGTTCTTC.

This chain links TRBV12-5 with TRBJ2-1; no reliable D call. V was shortened by 2 bases and J by 4 bases, with 6 bases between the two germline ends. Germline CDR1 is LGHNT and CDR2 is FRNRAP. The CDR3 is 13 amino acids. The chain's CDR3 is CASGLSGYNEQFF. The CDR3 DNA reads as TGTGCTAGTGGTTTGTCAGGTTACAATGAGCAGTTCTTC.

This clonotype has a single count. CDR3 nucleotides: TGTGCCAGCAGCGTAGAGAGGAATAATTCACCCCTCCACTTT. Its protein is CASSVERNNSPLHF. The V gene is TRBV9, the J gene TRBJ1-6; D call uncertain. V was clipped by 0 bases and J by 5 bases, with 6 bases between them. Per germline, CDR1 SGDLS and CDR2 YYNGEE. CDR3 length equals 14 residues.

CDR3 sequence (DNA): TGTGCCAGCAGCCAATATCATCCCTACGAGCAGTACTTC. Translating it yields CASSQYHPYEQYF. The chain is built from TRBV14 and TRBJ2-7, with D uncertain. Trimming took 2 bases from V and 2 from J, leaving 7 bases between them. This CDR3 region has 13 residues. Germline CDR1 is SGHDN and CDR2 is FVKESK.

This clonotype has a handful of counts. This rearrangement joins TRBV7-2 to TRBJ2-5; D gene unclear. The germline V and J ends were trimmed by 1 base and 1 base, with 7 bases remaining between them. The CDR3 is 14 residues long. Germline CDR1 and CDR2: SGHTA and FQGNSA. In DNA, the CDR3 is TGTGCCAGCAGCTTAGAATTTCTCCAAGAGACCCAGTACTTC. It encodes CASSLEFLQETQYF.

This chain connects TRBV28 to TRBJ2-7, with D possibly called TRBD1 or TRBD2 (6 bases each). This CDR3 has 14 amino acids. Trimming stripped 5 bases from V and 2 bases from J, with 13 bases between. Germline CDR1 MDHEN, CDR2 SYDVKM. The CDR3 region has the DNA TGTGCCAGCAGTGATTGGGGGGCGCCCTACGAGCAGTACTTC. Residues: CASSDWGAPYEQYF.

The chain couples TRBV6-9 to TRBJ2-2; D may match TRBD1 or TRBD2 (6 bases each). The CDR3 extends over 16 amino acids. The V end was cut by 1 base, the J end by 3 bases, with 12 bases between. The germline gives CDR1 MNHGY, CDR2 SVAAGI. CDR3 amino acids: CASSYLRGADTGELFF. The CDR3 bases are TGTGCCAGCAGTTATTTGAGGGGGGCAGACACCGGGGAGCTGTTTTTT.

By share of the sample, this clonotype is large. The chain has TRBV7-2 and TRBJ2-2, with TRBD1 as a possible D gene (6 bases). Between the trimmed V and J ends, which lost 6 bases and 10 bases, there was a span of 15 bases. The length of the CDR3 is 13 residues. Germline V CDR1 and CDR2: SGHTA, FQGNSA. In DNA form, the CDR3 reads TGTGCCAGCAGTTCCAACAGGGTTGAGGAGCTGTTTTTT. Residues: CASSSNRVEELFF.

This chain's CDR3 is CASSAGNQETQYF. In DNA, the CDR3 is TGTGCCAGCAGTGCGGGGAACCAAGAGACCCAGTACTTC. The chain combines TRBV28 with TRBJ2-5; D is possibly TRBD2 (6 bases). Trimming shortened V by 5 bases and J by 0 bases, and 7 bases separated the two germline ends. Germline CDR1 and CDR2: MDHEN and SYDVKM. This CDR3 region has 13 residues.

The CDR3 sequence is CSVPEGGGYTF. In DNA, the CDR3 is TGCAGCGTCCCTGAGGGGGGGGGCTACACCTTC. The chain has TRBV29-1 and TRBJ1-2; possible D gene TRBD1, 6 bases. Germline V gene sequence: CDR1 SQVTM, CDR2 ANQGSEA. The CDR3 contains 11 residues. The ends were cut back, 6 bases at V and 8 bases at J, with 13 bases in the middle.

V usage is TRBV15 and J usage is TRBJ2-1, with D perhaps matching TRBD1 or TRBD2 (5 bases each). Germline lookup yields CDR1 LNHNV and CDR2 YYDKDF (reference sequence). The V end was cut by 4 bases, the J end by 3 bases, with 16 bases between. The CDR3 is 16 residues long. CDR3 sequence (DNA): TGTGCCACCAGCACCATCGTGGGGACGGGCTACAATGAGCAGTTCTTC. This encodes CATSTIVGTGYNEQFF.

The V gene is TRBV11-1, the J gene TRBJ2-7, with D perhaps matching TRBD1 (6 bases). CDR3 length equals 15 residues. Germline loops: CDR1 SGHAT, CDR2 FQDESV (reference sequence). Trimming shortened V by 2 bases and J by 4 bases, and 15 bases separated the two germline ends. Here the CDR3 reads CASSLSTGSVYEQYF. The CDR3 bases are TGTGCCAGCAGCTTATCCACAGGGTCCGTGTACGAGCAGTACTTC.

The chain has TRBV11-1 and TRBJ2-3; tentative D call: TRBD2 (5 bases). Trimming cost V 9 bases and J 4 bases, with 17 bases left between them. Germline-derived CDR1 and CDR2 are SGHAT and FQDESV (reference sequence). This CDR3 contains 14 residues. The DNA for the CDR3 is TGTGCCAGTCGAGCGGCGCGAGTGTCAGATACGCAGTATTTT. Protein: CASRAARVSDTQYF. Supplemented by reference TRBV11-1 and TRBJ2-3, the full variable domain reads EAEVAQSPRYKITEKSQAVAFWCDPISGHATLYWYRQILGQGPELLVQFQDESVVDDSQLPKDRFSAERLKGVDSTLKIQPAELGDSAMYLCASRAARVSDTQYFGPGTRLTVL.

The chain combines TRBV4-1 with TRBJ1-1; unclear D gene. The CDR3 extends over 16 amino acids. Trimming left V 4 bases short and J 0 bases short, with 15 bases between. CDR1 is MGHRA and CDR2 is YSYEKL in the germline V gene. In DNA form, the CDR3 reads TGCGCCAGCAGCCCCGAACGGGGTTTGGTGAACACTGAAGCTTTCTTT. It yields the protein CASSPERGLVNTEAFF.

The chain carries TRBV11-1 and TRBJ2-4; 10 bases match TRBD1. The germline V gene has CDR1 SGHAT and CDR2 FQDESV (reference sequence). J was trimmed by 8 bases and V by 5 bases; bases with no gene match: 6. The CDR3 has 14 amino acids. The DNA of the CDR3 is TGTGCCAGCAGCCCGACAGGGGGCACGTACATTCAGTACTTC. Translating it yields CASSPTGGTYIQYF.

The CDR3 sequence is CASSQLSGSSYEQYF. CDR3 coding DNA: TGCGCCAGCAGCCAATTAAGCGGAAGCTCCTACGAGCAGTACTTC. This sequence joins TRBV4-1 and TRBJ2-7, with D tentatively TRBD2 (5 bases). The germline gives CDR1 MGHRA, CDR2 YSYEKL. CDR3 length equals 15 residues. Trimming cost V 2 bases and J 0 bases, with 11 bases left between them.

The V call is TRBV11-2, the J call TRBJ1-4; D remains unclear. The germline V gene has CDR1 SGHAT and CDR2 FQNNGV. This CDR3 is 17 amino acids long. V was trimmed by 0 bases and J by 8 bases, leaving 19 bases between them. This chain's CDR3 is CASSLDYNQDLEEKLFF. CDR3 sequence (DNA): TGTGCCAGCAGCTTAGATTACAATCAGGACTTGGAAGAAAAACTGTTTTTT.